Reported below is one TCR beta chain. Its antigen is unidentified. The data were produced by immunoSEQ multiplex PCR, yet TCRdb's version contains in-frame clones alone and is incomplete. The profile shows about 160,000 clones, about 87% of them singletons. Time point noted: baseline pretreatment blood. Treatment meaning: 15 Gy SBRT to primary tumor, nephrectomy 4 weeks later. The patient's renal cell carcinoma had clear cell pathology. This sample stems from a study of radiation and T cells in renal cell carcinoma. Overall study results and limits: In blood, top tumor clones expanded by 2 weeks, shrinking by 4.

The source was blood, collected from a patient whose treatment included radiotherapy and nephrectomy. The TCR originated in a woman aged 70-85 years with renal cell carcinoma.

The CDR3 is CASSVDRNTGELFF. The CDR3 DNA is TGTGCCAGTAGTGTCGACAGGAACACCGGGGAGCTGTTTTTT. The gene calls are TRBV19 and TRBJ2-2, with D perhaps matching TRBD1 (5 bases). The CDR3 has 14 amino acids. Germline CDR1 and CDR2: LNHDA and SQIVND (reference sequence). V was trimmed by 5 bases and J by 1 base, leaving 8 bases between them.